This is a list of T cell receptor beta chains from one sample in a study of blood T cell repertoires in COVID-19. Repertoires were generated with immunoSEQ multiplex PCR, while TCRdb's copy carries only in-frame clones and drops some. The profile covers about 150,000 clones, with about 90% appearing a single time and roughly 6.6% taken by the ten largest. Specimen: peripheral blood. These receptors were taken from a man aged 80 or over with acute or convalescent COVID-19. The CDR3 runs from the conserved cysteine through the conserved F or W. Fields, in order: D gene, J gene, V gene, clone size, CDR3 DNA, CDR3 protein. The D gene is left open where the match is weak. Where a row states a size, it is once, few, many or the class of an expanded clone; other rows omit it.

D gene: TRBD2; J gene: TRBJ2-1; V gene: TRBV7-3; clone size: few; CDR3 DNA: TGTGCCAGCAGCTCCCTAGCGGGACCGAACAATGAGCAGTTCTTC; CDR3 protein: CASSSLAGPNNEQFF
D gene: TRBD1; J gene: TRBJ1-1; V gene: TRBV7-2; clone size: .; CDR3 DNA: TGTGCCAGCAGCTCAACAGGGGGGCGAAAGGCTTTCTTT; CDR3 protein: CASSSTGGRKAFF
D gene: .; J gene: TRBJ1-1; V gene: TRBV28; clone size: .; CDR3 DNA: TGTGCCAGCAGTTTAAGGGGGAACACTGAAGCTTTCTTT; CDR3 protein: CASSLRGNTEAFF
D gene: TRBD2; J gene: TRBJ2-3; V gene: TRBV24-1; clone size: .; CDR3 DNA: TGTGCCACCAGCACTAGCGGGAGCCCCACAGATACGCAGTATTTT; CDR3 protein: CATSTSGSPTDTQYF
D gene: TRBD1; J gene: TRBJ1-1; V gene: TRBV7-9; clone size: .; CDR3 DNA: TGTGCCAGCAGCTCGACAGGGAGGAACACTGAAGCTTTCTTT; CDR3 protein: CASSSTGRNTEAFF
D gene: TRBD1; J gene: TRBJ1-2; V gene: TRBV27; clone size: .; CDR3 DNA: TGTGCCAGCAGCTCCTCCCGACAGGGTATCTATGGCTACACCTTC; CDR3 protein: CASSSSRQGIYGYTF
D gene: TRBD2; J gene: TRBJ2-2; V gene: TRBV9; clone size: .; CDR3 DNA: TGTGCCAGCAGCCGACCGGGACTAGAGAACACCGGGGAGCTGTTTTTT; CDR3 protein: CASSRPGLENTGELFF
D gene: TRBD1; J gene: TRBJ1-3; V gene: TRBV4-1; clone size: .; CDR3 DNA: TGCGCCAGCAGCCCTCGCTTACAGGGGACTGGAAACACCATATATTTT; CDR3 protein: CASSPRLQGTGNTIYF
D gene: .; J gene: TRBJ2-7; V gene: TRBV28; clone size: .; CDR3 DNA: TGTGCCAGCAGTGGCCCGGGATCCCACGAGCAGTACTTC; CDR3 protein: CASSGPGSHEQYF
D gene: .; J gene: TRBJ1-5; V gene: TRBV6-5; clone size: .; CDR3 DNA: TGTGCCAGCAGTTCCAACCTAGGCGGGGAGCCCCAGCATTTT; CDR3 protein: CASSSNLGGEPQHF
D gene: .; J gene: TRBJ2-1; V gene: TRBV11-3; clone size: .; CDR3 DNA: TGTGCCAGCAGCTCTTTCGGGGGGCAGGGCAATGAGCAGTTCTTC; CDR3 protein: CASSSFGGQGNEQFF
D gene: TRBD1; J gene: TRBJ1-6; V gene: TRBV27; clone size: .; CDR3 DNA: TGTGCCAGCACCGACCTAAAACCGATTATGACAGGGGGGAATTCACCCCTCCACTTT; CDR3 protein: CASTDLKPIMTGGNSPLHF
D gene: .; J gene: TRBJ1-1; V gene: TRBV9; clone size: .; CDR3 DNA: TGTGCCAGCAGCGTTTCGCTACAGAAGAACACTGAAGCTTTCTTT; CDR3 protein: CASSVSLQKNTEAFF
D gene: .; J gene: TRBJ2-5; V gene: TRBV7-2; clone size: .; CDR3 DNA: TGTGCCAGCAGCTTTAGCGGCCCTCAAGAGACCCAGTACTTC; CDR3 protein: CASSFSGPQETQYF
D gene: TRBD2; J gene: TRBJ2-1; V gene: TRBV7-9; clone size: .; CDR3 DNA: TGTGCCAGCAGCTCGGGACTAGCGGTGAGAACTCACTACAATGAGCAGTTCTTC; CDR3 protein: CASSSGLAVRTHYNEQFF
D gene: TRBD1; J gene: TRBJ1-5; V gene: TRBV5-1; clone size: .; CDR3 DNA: TGCGCCAGCAGCTTGAGCACAGGGGAATCGTATAGCAATCAGCCCCAGCATTTT; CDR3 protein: CASSLSTGESYSNQPQHF
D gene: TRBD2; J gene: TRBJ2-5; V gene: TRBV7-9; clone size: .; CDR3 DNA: TGTGCCAGCAGCGTTTTCAAGGGACTAGCGGGGGGAGAGACCCAGTACTTC; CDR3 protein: CASSVFKGLAGGETQYF
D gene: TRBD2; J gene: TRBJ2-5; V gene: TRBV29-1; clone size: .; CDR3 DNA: TGCAGCGTTGAAGGGCGGGAGGGCCCTGGGGAGACCCAGTACTTC; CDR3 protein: CSVEGREGPGETQYF
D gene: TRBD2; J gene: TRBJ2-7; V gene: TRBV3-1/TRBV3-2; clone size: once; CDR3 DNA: TGTGCCAGCAGTTCCCAGCGGGAGATTCCGGGCGAGCAGTACTTC; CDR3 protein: CASSSQREIPGEQYF
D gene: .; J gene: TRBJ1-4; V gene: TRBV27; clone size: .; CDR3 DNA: TGTGCCAGCAGTTTATCTTGGCAGGGCGAAAAACTGTTTTTT; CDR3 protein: CASSLSWQGEKLFF
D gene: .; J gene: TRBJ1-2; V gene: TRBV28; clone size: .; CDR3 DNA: TGTGCCAGCAGTTTCTTGGAAGGAGAGGGCTACACCTTC; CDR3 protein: CASSFLEGEGYTF
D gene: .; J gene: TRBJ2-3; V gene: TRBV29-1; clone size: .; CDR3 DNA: TGCAGCGTGAGGGTTAGCACAGATACGCAGTATTTT; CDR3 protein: CSVRVSTDTQYF
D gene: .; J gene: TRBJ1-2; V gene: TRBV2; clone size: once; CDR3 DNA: TGTGCCAGCAGTGAAAGGACAGTGCCCGCCGGCTACACCTTC; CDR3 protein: CASSERTVPAGYTF
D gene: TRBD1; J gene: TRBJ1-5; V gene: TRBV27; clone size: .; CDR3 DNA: TGTGCCAGCAGGAAGACAGGGGTTTTTCAGCCCCAGCATTTT; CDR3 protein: CASRKTGVFQPQHF
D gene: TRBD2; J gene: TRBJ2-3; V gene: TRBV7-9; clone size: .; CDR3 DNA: TGTGCCAGCAGCTTCTTACTAGCGGGGTATAGCACAGATACGCAGTATTTT; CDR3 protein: CASSFLLAGYSTDTQYF
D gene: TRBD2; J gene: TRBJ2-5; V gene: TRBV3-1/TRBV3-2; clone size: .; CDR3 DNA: TGTGCCAGCAGCCAAGTCCCGGGACTAGCGGGGGGGAACAAAGAGACCCAGTACTTC; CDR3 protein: CASSQVPGLAGGNKETQYF
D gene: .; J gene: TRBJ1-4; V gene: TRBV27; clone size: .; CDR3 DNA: TGTGCCAGCAGTTTTCGAGGTCGGGTTAATGAAAAACTGTTTTTT; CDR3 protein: CASSFRGRVNEKLFF
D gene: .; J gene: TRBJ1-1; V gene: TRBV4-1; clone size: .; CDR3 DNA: TGCGCCAGCAGCCAAGATCCCCGGGTTAACACTGAAGCTTTCTTT; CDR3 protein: CASSQDPRVNTEAFF
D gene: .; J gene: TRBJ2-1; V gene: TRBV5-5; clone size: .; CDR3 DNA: TGTGCCAGCACCTTACCGCTCCTCTCTAGCTTCAATGAGCAGTTCTTC; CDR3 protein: CASTLPLLSSFNEQFF
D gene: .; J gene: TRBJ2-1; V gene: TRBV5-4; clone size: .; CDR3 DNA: TGTGCCAGCAGCTTAAGCGAGTATGAGCAGTTCTTC; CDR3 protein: CASSLSEYEQFF
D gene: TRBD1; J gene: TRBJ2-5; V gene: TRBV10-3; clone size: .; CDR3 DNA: TGTGCCACCGGGACAGCGCAAGAGACCCAGTACTTC; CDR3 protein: CATGTAQETQYF
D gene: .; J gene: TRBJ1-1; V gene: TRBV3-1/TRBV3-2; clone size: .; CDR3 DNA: TGTGCCAGCAGCCAAGATGGAGGGTCGGGGGTAGGAGCTTTCTTT; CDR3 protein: CASSQDGGSGVGAFF
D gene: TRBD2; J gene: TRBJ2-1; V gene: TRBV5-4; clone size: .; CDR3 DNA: TGTGCCAGCAGCTCCTCTAGCGGGGGGGCCTACAATGAGCAGTTCTTC; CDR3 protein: CASSSSSGGAYNEQFF
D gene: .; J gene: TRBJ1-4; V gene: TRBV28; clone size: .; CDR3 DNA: TGTGCCAGCAGTTTCTCAGTGAAAGAGGTGTTTTTT; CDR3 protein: CASSFSVKEVFF
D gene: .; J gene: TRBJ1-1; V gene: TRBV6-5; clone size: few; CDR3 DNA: TGTGCCAGCAGTTACGCGGGGGGCCTGAACACTGAAGCTTTCTTT; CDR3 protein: CASSYAGGLNTEAFF
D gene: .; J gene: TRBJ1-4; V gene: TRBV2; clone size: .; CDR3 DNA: TGTGCCAGCAGTCAACAGGTTCCCCTTGCAACTAATGAAAAACTGTTTTTT; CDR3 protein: CASSQQVPLATNEKLFF
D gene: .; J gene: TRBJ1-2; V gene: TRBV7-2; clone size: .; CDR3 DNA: TGTGCCAGCAGCCCCGCCGGCTATGGCTACACCTTC; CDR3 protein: CASSPAGYGYTF
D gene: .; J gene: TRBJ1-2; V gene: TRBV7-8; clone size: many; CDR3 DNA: TGTGCCAGCACAGACAGGAAAGTTGGCTATGGCTACACCTTC; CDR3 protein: CASTDRKVGYGYTF
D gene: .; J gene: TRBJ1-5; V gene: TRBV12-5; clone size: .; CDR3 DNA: TGTGCTAGTGGTTTCGACTCCAATCAGCCCCAGCATTTT; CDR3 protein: CASGFDSNQPQHF
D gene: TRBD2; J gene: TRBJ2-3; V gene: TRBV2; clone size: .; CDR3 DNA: TGTGCCAGCAGGCCTAGCAGGGGACTAGCGGGCACAGATACGCAGTATTTT; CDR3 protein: CASRPSRGLAGTDTQYF
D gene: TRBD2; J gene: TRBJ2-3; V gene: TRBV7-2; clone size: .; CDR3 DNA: TGTGCCAGCAGCCTAGAACTAGCGGGGGGGCCCTCAGATACGCAGTATTTT; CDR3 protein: CASSLELAGGPSDTQYF
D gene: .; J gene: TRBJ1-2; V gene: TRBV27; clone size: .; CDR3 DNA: TGTGCCAGCAGTTTAACAGGAGTCTATGGCTACACCTTC; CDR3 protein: CASSLTGVYGYTF
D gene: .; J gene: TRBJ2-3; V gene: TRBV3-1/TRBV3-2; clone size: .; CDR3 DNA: TGTGCCAGCAGCCGCCGCGGAGGGACAGATACGCAGTATTTT; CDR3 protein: CASSRRGGTDTQYF
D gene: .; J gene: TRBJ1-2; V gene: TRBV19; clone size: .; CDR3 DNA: TGTGCCAGTCGAGGATCGGGTGGCTACACCTTC; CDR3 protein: CASRGSGGYTF
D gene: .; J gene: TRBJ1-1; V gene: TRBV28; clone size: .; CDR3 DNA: TGTGCCAGCAGTTTCCAAGGGACTTCGGCTGAAGCTTTCTTT; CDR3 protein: CASSFQGTSAEAFF